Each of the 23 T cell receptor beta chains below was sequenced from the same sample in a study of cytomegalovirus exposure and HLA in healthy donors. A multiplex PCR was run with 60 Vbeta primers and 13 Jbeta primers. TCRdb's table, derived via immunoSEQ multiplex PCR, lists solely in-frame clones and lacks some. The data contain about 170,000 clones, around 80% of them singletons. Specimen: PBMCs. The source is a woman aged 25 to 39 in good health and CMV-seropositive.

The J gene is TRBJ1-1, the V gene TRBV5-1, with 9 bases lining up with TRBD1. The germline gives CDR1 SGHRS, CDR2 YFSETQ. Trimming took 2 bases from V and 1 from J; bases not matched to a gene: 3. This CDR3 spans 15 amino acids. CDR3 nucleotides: TGCGCCAGCAGCTTCCTGACAGGGGGGAACACTGAAGCTTTCTTT. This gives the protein CASSFLTGGNTEAFF.

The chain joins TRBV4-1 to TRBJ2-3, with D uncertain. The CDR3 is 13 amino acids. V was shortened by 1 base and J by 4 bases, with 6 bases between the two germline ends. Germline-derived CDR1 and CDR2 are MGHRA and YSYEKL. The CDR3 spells CASSQGTPDTQYF. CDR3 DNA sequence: TGCGCCAGCAGCCAAGGTACTCCAGATACGCAGTATTTT.

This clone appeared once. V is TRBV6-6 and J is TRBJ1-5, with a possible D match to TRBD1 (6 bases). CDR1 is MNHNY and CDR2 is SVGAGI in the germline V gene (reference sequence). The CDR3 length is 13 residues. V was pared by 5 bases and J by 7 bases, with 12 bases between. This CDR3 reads CASSSNRDQPQHF. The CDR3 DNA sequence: TGTGCCAGCAGTAGCAACAGGGACCAGCCCCAGCATTTT.

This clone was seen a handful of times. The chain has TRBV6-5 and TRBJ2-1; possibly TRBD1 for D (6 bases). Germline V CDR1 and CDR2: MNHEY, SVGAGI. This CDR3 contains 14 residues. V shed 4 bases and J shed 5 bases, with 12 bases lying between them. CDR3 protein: CASSLQGNDNEQFF. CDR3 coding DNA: TGTGCCAGCAGTTTACAGGGAAACGACAATGAGCAGTTCTTC.

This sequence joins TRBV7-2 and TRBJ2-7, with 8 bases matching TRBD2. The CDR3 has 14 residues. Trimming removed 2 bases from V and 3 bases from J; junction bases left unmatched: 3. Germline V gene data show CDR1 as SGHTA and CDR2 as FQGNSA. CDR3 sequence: CASSLSAGDYEQYF. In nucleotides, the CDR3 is TGTGCCAGCAGCTTATCAGCGGGAGACTACGAGCAGTACTTC.

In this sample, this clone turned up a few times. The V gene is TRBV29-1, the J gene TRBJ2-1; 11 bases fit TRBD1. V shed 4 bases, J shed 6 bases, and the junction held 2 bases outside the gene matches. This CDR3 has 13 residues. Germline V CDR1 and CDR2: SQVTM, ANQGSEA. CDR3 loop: CSVAGTGGNEQFF. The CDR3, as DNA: TGCAGCGTTGCGGGGACAGGGGGCAATGAGCAGTTCTTC.

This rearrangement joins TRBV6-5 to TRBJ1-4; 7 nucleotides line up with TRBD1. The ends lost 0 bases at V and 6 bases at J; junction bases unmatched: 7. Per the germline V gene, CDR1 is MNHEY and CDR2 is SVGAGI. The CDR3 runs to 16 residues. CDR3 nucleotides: TGTGCCAGCAGTTACTCGGGCGGACAGGCGTATGAAAAACTGTTTTTT. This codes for CASSYSGGQAYEKLFF.

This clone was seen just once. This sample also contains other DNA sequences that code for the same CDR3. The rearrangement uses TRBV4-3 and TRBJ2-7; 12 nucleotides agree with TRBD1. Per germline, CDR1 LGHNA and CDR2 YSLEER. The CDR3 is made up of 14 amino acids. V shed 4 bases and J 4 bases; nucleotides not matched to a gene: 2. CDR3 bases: TGCGCCAGCAGCCCGGGACAGGGGGCATACGAGCAGTACTTC. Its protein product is CASSPGQGAYEQYF.

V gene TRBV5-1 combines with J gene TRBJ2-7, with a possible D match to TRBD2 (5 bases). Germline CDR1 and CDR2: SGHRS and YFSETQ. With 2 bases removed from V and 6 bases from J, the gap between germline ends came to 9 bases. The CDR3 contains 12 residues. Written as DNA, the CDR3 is TGCGCCAGCAGCTTCTTAGGGAGCGAGCAGTACTTC. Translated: CASSFLGSEQYF.

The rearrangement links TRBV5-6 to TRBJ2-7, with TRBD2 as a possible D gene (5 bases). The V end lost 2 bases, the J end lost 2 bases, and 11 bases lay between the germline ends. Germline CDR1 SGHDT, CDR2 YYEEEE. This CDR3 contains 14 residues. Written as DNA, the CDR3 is TGTGCCAGCAGCTTATTAGCGAGCACCTACGAGCAGTACTTC. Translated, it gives CASSLLASTYEQYF.

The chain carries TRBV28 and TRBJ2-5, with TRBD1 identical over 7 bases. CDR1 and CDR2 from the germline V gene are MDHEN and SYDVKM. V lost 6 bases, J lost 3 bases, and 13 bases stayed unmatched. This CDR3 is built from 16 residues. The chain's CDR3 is CASSEVRGQIKETQYF. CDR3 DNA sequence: TGTGCCAGCAGCGAAGTTCGGGGACAGATTAAAGAGACCCAGTACTTC.

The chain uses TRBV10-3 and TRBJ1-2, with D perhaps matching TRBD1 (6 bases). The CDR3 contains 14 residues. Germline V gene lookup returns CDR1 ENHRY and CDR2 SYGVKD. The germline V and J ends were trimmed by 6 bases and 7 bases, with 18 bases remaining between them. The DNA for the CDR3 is TGTGCCATCAGCCTAGGTACAGGGAACGGTGGCTACACCTTC. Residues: CAISLGTGNGGYTF.

The CDR3 coding sequence is TGTGCCAGCAGCTTACTGCGGTCCACCAACACTGAAGCTTTCTTT. This sequence encodes CASSLLRSTNTEAFF. J is TRBJ1-1 and V is TRBV7-2; D unresolved. CDR1 is SGHTA, CDR2 FQGNSA, per germline. The CDR3 spans 15 residues. Trimming left V 2 bases short and J 2 bases short, with 12 bases between.

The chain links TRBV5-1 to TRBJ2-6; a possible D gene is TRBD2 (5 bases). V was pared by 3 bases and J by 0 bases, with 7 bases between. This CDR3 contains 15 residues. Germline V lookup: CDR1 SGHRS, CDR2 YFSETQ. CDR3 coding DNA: TGCGCCAGCAGCTCTCGGGGCTCTGGGGCCAACGTCCTGACTTTC. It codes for CASSSRGSGANVLTF.

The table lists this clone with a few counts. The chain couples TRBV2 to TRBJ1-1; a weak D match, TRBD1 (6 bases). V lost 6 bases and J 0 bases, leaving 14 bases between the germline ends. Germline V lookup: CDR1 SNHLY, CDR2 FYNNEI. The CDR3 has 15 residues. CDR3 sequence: CASRRGGYMNTEAFF. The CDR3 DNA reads TGTGCCAGCAGGAGGGGGGGCTACATGAACACTGAAGCTTTCTTT.

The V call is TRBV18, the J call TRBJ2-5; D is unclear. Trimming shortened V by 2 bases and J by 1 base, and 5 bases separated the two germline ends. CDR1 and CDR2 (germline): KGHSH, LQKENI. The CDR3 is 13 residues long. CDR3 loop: CASSPVGQETQYF. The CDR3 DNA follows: TGTGCCAGCTCACCAGTCGGCCAAGAGACCCAGTACTTC. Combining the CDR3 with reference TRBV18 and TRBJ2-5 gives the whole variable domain NAGVMQNPRHLVRRRGQEARLRCSPMKGHSHVYWYRQLPEEGLKFMVYLQKENIIDESGMPKERFSAEFPKEGPSILRIQQVVRGDSAAYFCASSPVGQETQYFGPGTRLLVL.

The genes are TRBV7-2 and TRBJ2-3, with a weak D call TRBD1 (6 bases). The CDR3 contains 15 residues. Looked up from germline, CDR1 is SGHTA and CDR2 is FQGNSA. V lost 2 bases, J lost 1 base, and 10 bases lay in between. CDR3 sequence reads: CASSLNAGGTDTQYF. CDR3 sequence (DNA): TGTGCCAGCAGCTTAAATGCAGGGGGCACAGATACGCAGTATTTT.

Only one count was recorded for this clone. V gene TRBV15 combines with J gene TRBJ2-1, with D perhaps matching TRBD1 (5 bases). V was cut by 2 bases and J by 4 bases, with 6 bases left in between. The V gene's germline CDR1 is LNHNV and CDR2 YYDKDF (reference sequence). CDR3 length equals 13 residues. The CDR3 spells CATSRQGYNEQFF. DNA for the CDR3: TGTGCCACCAGCAGACAGGGATACAATGAGCAGTTCTTC.

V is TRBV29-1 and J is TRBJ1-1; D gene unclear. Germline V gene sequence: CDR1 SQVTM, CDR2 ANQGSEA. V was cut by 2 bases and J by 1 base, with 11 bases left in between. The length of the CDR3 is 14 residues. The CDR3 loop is CSVELRLANTEAFF. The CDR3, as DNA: TGCAGCGTTGAATTACGACTCGCGAACACTGAAGCTTTCTTT.

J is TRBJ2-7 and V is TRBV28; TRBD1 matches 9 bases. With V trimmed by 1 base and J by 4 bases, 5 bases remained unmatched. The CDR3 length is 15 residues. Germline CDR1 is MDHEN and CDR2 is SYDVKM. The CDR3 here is CASSLYSGQGYEQYF. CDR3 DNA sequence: TGTGCCAGCAGTTTATATTCGGGACAGGGATACGAGCAGTACTTC.

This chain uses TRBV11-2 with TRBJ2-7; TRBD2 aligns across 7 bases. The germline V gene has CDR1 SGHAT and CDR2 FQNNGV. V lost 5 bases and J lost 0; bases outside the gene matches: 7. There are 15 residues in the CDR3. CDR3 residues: CASSPSGVYSYEQYF. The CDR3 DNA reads TGTGCCAGCAGCCCTAGCGGCGTATACTCCTACGAGCAGTACTTC.

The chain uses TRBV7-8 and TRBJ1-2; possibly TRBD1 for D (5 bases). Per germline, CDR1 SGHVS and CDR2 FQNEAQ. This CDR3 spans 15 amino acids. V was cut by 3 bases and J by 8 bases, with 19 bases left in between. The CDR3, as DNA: TGTGCCAGCAGCTTGAGGATGGGGGGATCCGAGGGCTACACCTTC. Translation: CASSLRMGGSEGYTF.

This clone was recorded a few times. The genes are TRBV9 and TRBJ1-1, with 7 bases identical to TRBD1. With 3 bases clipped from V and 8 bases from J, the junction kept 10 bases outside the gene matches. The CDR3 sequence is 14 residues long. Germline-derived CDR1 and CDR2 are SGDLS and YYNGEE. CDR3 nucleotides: TGTGCCAGCAGCGCTCCCCCGGGACAGACAGAAGCTTTCTTT. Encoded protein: CASSAPPGQTEAFF.